These 24 T cell receptor beta chains originate from one sample sequenced in a study of shared clonotypes between healthy human individuals. Profiled with immunoSEQ multiplex PCR; TCRdb holds only in-frame clones, not every one. The sample shows a few hundred thousand clones, approximately 65% of them seen only once. What was sequenced was memory CD4+ T cells sorted from blood. Subset here: CD45RA-negative fraction. The receptors derive from a man younger than 40 in good health.

This clone has a single count. CDR3 bases: TGTGCCAGTAGTAAAAGGACAGGGGATGACAATGAGCAGTTCTTC. Its protein product is CASSKRTGDDNEQFF. This rearrangement joins TRBV19 to TRBJ2-1; 9 nucleotides match TRBD1. The CDR3 sequence is 15 residues long. The ends lost 4 bases at V and 5 bases at J; junction bases unmatched: 6. CDR1 is LNHDA, CDR2 SQIVND, per germline (reference sequence).

This sequence joins TRBV7-8 and TRBJ2-1; D remains ambiguous. Germline lookup yields CDR1 SGHVS and CDR2 FQNEAQ. There are 12 residues in the CDR3. Trimming took 5 bases from V and 7 from J, leaving 9 bases between them. The CDR3 bases are TGTGCCAGCAGCGGTCCTCGGAATGAGCAGTTCTTC. It codes for CASSGPRNEQFF. The variable domain in full, completed from reference TRBV7-8 and TRBJ2-1, reads GAGVSQSPRYKVAKRGQDVALRCDPISGHVSLFWYQQALGQGPEFLTYFQNEAQLDKSGLPSDRFFAERPEGSVSTLKIQRTQQEDSAVYLCASSGPRNEQFFGPGTRLTVL.

The J gene is TRBJ1-2, the V gene TRBV5-1, with a weak D call TRBD1 (5 bases). Trimming removed 2 bases at V and 8 bases at J, with 13 bases between. The germline V gene encodes CDR1 SGHRS and CDR2 YFSETQ. This CDR3 contains 13 residues. CDR3 in amino acids: CASSFRDQRGYTF. In DNA, the CDR3 is TGCGCCAGCAGCTTCCGGGACCAGCGGGGCTACACCTTC.

The chain recombines TRBV27 with TRBJ2-2; the match to TRBD2 covers 10 bases. V trimming: 3 bases; J trimming: 6 bases; junction bases outside the gene matches: 4. CDR1 and CDR2 (germline): MNHEY, SMNVEV (reference sequence). The CDR3 runs to 15 residues. The CDR3 sequence is CASSFLAGDAGELFF. Written as DNA, the CDR3 is TGTGCCAGCAGTTTTCTAGCGGGAGATGCCGGGGAGCTGTTTTTT.

J is TRBJ2-2 and V is TRBV5-1, with D unclear. Trimming left V 7 bases short and J 6 bases short, with 16 bases between. CDR1 and CDR2 from the germline V gene are SGHRS and YFSETQ. This CDR3 is 14 amino acids long. CDR3 nucleotides: TGCGCCAGCGTCTTATCCGGTCACGCCGGGGAGCTGTTTTTT. Translation: CASVLSGHAGELFF.

The V call is TRBV5-5, the J call TRBJ2-7; 8 bases agree with TRBD1. Per germline, CDR1 SGHKS and CDR2 YYEKEE (reference sequence). Losses at the gene ends were 4 bases for V and 6 bases for J; bases not matched to a gene: 12. The CDR3 sequence is 15 residues long. The CDR3 region has the DNA TGTGCCAGCAGCCCTCTTGGACAGGGATCTCGCGAGCAGTACTTC. Translated, it gives CASSPLGQGSREQYF.

This clone was found many times. The chain uses TRBV28 and TRBJ2-7; a weak D match, TRBD1 (7 bases). Between the trimmed V and J ends, which lost 6 bases and 3 bases, there was a span of 15 bases. CDR3 length: 14 residues. The germline gives CDR1 MDHEN, CDR2 SYDVKM. CDR3 region: CASRGGTDYYEQYF. The CDR3 region has the DNA TGTGCCAGCAGGGGCGGGACAGACTACTACGAGCAGTACTTC.

The V call is TRBV10-3, the J call TRBJ2-7; D unresolved. Looked up from germline, CDR1 is ENHRY and CDR2 is SYGVKD. V lost 4 bases and J lost 6, with 10 bases in between. The CDR3 has 12 residues. The CDR3 bases are TGTGCCATCAGTGTTAGGGTTTCCGAGCAGTACTTC. As protein: CAISVRVSEQYF.

This clone was found a few times. The rearrangement links TRBV5-1 to TRBJ1-1, with D hard to call. V dropped 4 bases and J dropped 4 bases, with 17 bases sitting between them. Germline assignment: CDR1 SGHRS and CDR2 YFSETQ. The CDR3 length is 15 residues. The CDR3 spells CASSSRVADSTEAFF. The CDR3 nucleotides read TGCGCCAGCAGCAGTAGGGTGGCTGATAGCACTGAAGCTTTCTTT.

This chain connects TRBV10-1 to TRBJ1-2; D is possibly TRBD1 (5 bases). In germline, CDR1 is WNHNN, CDR2 SYGVQD (reference sequence). There are 14 residues in the CDR3. V dropped 2 bases and J dropped 6 bases, with 13 bases sitting between them. The CDR3 sequence is CASSEGGLGDGYTF. The CDR3 DNA reads TGCGCCAGCAGTGAGGGGGGGTTGGGGGATGGCTACACCTTC.

The chain is built from TRBV27 and TRBJ2-4; 7 nucleotides match TRBD2. V lost 3 bases to trimming and J lost 6 bases; unmatched junction nucleotides: 5. The CDR3 covers 14 residues. Germline CDR1 reads MNHEY; CDR2 reads SMNVEV (reference sequence). CDR3 DNA sequence: TGTGCCAGCAGTTTGGGGGGGTTGGGAAACATTCAGTACTTC. Its protein product is CASSLGGLGNIQYF.

CDR3 residues: CASIRKLGPYYEQYF. CDR3 coding DNA: TGTGCCAGCATTAGGAAATTGGGGCCATACTACGAGCAGTACTTC. V gene TRBV2 combines with J gene TRBJ2-7; possible D gene TRBD1, 5 bases. V was shortened by 7 bases and J by 3 bases, with 19 bases between the two germline ends. Germline V gene lookup returns CDR1 SNHLY and CDR2 FYNNEI. CDR3 size: 15 residues.

This sequence joins TRBV6-6 and TRBJ1-2; D not resolved. The CDR3 covers 14 residues. The V and J ends lost 5 bases and 6 bases respectively, with 16 bases between them. Germline V lookup: CDR1 MNHNY, CDR2 SVGAGI (reference sequence). In DNA form, the CDR3 reads TGTGCCAGCAGTACCCCAAACATAGTCGATGGCTACACCTTC. Translating gives CASSTPNIVDGYTF.

This chain joins TRBV18 and TRBJ2-1; TRBD2 is a possible D gene (6 bases). Germline values: CDR1 KGHSH, CDR2 LQKENI. V was cut by 3 bases and J by 2 bases, with 14 bases left in between. The CDR3 spans 16 residues. The CDR3 protein is CASSPTGTGTYNEQFF. The CDR3 bases are TGTGCCAGCTCACCTACCGGGACTGGTACCTACAATGAGCAGTTCTTC. The full variable domain, with the rest looked up from reference TRBV18 and TRBJ2-1, is NAGVMQNPRHLVRRRGQEARLRCSPMKGHSHVYWYRQLPEEGLKFMVYLQKENIIDESGMPKERFSAEFPKEGPSILRIQQVVRGDSAAYFCASSPTGTGTYNEQFFGPGTRLTVL.

V gene TRBV5-1 combines with J gene TRBJ2-5; D gene ambiguous. The CDR3 totals 15 residues. V was clipped by 9 bases and J by 2 bases, with 20 bases between them. In germline, CDR1 is SGHRS, CDR2 YFSETQ. The CDR3, as DNA: TGCGCCACTAAGCTTGGAACGGCCCTACAAGAGACCCAGTACTTC. Amino acids: CATKLGTALQETQYF.

This clone was observed a single time. The chain is built from TRBV11-3 and TRBJ2-3; TRBD2 matches 10 bases. Per germline, CDR1 SGHNT and CDR2 YENEEA. The CDR3 spans 15 residues. Unmatched junction bases numbered 6, after V lost 5 bases and J lost 4 bases. The CDR3 DNA reads as TGTGCCAGCAGCCCTAGCGGGAGAAGCGCAGATACGCAGTATTTT. This codes for CASSPSGRSADTQYF.

The V gene is TRBV7-9, the J gene TRBJ2-4; perhaps TRBD2 as D (6 bases). V lost 6 bases, J lost 15 bases, and 21 bases lay in between. CDR3 length: 13 residues. Germline CDR1 is SEHNR and CDR2 is FQNEAQ (reference sequence). This chain's CDR3 is CASSSLAARPGYF. Written as DNA, the CDR3 is TGTGCCAGCAGTTCACTAGCAGCCCGCCCCGGGTACTTC.

This clone has a count of ten or more. The chain has TRBV29-1 and TRBJ2-3, with D maybe TRBD1 (5 bases). The CDR3 runs to 15 residues. Per the germline V gene, CDR1 is SQVTM and CDR2 is ANQGSEA. Trimming stripped 3 bases from V and 0 bases from J, with 13 bases between. The CDR3 is CSVDGQGLSTDTQYF. The DNA for the CDR3 is TGCAGCGTTGATGGACAAGGGCTCAGCACAGATACGCAGTATTTT.

There are a few counts of this clone. This chain links TRBV5-4 with TRBJ2-1; D may be TRBD1 (5 bases). CDR3 size: 13 residues. Trimming stripped 6 bases from V and 5 bases from J, with 12 bases between. Germline V gene data show CDR1 as SGHNT and CDR2 as YYREEE (reference sequence). The CDR3, as DNA: TGTGCCAGCACGAGACAGTCCGACAATGAGCAGTTCTTC. It codes for CASTRQSDNEQFF.

The chain combines TRBV5-1 with TRBJ2-1, with 10 bases matching TRBD2. The CDR3 is 15 residues long. The V gene's germline CDR1 is SGHRS and CDR2 YFSETQ. V was clipped by 5 bases and J by 8 bases; unmatched bases: 10. CDR3: CASSYTAGGPDEQFF. CDR3 nucleotide sequence: TGCGCCAGCAGTTATACAGCGGGAGGGCCGGATGAGCAGTTCTTC.

The chain recombines TRBV2 with TRBJ2-7; D gene ambiguous. The CDR3 is 11 residues long. Trimming removed 3 bases at V and 6 bases at J, with 6 bases between. Looked up from germline, CDR1 is SNHLY and CDR2 is FYNNEI. DNA for the CDR3: TGTGCCAGCAGTGATAAGGGCGAGCAGTACTTC. The encoded protein is CASSDKGEQYF.

This sequence joins TRBV28 and TRBJ2-7, with D tentatively TRBD1 (6 bases). This CDR3 has 16 residues. The V and J ends lost 3 bases and 6 bases respectively, with 21 bases between them. Germline CDR1 is MDHEN and CDR2 is SYDVKM. The CDR3 nucleotides read TGTGCCAGCAGTTTCCTGAACGGACTCGCAGGGGTCGAGCAGTACTTC. Translated: CASSFLNGLAGVEQYF.

This clone showed up just a few times. This chain connects TRBV5-5 to TRBJ2-7, with 9 bases aligning to TRBD2. The junction had 6 bases not matched to a gene; V was cut back by 0 bases and J by 5 bases. The CDR3 totals 15 residues. Germline V gene data show CDR1 as SGHKS and CDR2 as YYEKEE (reference sequence). CDR3 protein: CASSLERVAGDEQYF. In DNA, the CDR3 is TGTGCCAGCAGCTTGGAGCGGGTAGCGGGAGACGAGCAGTACTTC.

The chain links TRBV29-1 to TRBJ2-3; possibly TRBD2 for D (5 bases). Between the trimmed V and J ends, which lost 6 bases and 2 bases, there was a span of 18 bases. Germline values: CDR1 SQVTM, CDR2 ANQGSEA. This CDR3 is 15 amino acids long. The CDR3 region has the DNA TGCAGCGTCACTAGGATGAGAGGGCACACAGATACGCAGTATTTT. This codes for CSVTRMRGHTDTQYF.